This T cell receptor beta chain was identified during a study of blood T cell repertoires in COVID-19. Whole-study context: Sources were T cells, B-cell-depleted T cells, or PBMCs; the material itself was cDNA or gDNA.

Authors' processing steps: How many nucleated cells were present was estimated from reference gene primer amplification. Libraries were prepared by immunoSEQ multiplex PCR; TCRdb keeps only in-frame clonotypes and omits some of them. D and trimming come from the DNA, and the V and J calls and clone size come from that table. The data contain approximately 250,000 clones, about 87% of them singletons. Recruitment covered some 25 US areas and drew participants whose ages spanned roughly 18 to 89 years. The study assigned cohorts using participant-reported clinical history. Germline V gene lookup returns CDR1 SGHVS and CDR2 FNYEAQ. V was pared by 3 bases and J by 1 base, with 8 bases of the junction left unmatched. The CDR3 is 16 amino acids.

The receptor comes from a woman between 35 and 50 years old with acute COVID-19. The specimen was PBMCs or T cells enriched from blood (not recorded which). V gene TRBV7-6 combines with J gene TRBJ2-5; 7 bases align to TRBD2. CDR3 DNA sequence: TGTGCCAGCAGCTTGTTTGCGGGAGACTCCCAAGAGACCCAGTACTTC. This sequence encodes CASSLFAGDSQETQYF.